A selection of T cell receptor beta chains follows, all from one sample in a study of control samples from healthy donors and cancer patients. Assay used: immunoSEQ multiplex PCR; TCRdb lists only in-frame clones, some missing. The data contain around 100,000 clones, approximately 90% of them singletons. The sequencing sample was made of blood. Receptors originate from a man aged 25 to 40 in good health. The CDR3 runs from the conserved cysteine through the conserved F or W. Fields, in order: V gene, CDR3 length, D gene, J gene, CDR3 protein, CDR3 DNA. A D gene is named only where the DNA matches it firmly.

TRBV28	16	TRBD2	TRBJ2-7	CASSPSRGTSESGEYF	TGTGCCAGCAGCCCTTCGAGGGGGACTAGCGAGAGTGGAGAGTACTTC
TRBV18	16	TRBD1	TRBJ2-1	CASSPPGQGAIYEQFF	TGTGCCAGCTCACCACCGGGACAGGGGGCAATATACGAGCAGTTCTTC
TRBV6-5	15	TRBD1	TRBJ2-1	CASSYGQGAYNEQFF	TGTGCCAGCAGTTACGGGCAGGGGGCCTACAATGAGCAGTTCTTC
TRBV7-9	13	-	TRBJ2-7	CASSSVLGDEQYF	TGTGCCAGCAGCTCCGTGTTGGGGGACGAGCAGTACTTC
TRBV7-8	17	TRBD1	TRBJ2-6	CASSVDRGGSGANVLTF	TGTGCCAGCAGCGTTGACAGGGGGGGCTCTGGGGCCAACGTCCTGACTTTC
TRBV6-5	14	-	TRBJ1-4	CASRRWLANEKLFF	TGTGCCAGCAGGCGATGGTTAGCTAATGAAAAACTGTTTTTT
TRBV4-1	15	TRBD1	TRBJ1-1	CASSQPGTGGTEAFF	TGCGCCAGCAGCCAACCAGGGACAGGGGGTACTGAAGCTTTCTTT
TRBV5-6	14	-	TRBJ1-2	CASRSGPSNYGYTF	TGTGCCAGCAGATCGGGACCAAGTAACTATGGCTACACCTTC
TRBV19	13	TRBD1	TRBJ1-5	CASSPTGVQPQHF	TGTGCCAGTAGTCCGACAGGGGTTCAGCCCCAGCATTTT
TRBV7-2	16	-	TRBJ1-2	CASSLARITGLGGYTF	TGTGCCAGCAGCTTAGCAAGGATTACCGGACTAGGTGGCTACACCTTC
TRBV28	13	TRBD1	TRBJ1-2	CASRRDRGRVYTF	TGTGCCAGCAGGAGGGACAGGGGGCGCGTCTACACCTTC